This TCR beta chain was identified in a study of blood T cell repertoires in COVID-19. Turning to the study itself: Sites across the United States, Italy and Spain contributed samples from acute and convalescent COVID-19. T cells, B-cell-depleted T cells, or PBMCs provided the cDNA or gDNA that served as material.

Study processing details: Reference gene primers were amplified, and this amplification served to estimate nucleated cell counts. Assay: immunoSEQ multiplex PCR; the TCRdb copy retains only in-frame clones and omits some. V and J calls and clone size are those listed in that table; D and trimming were worked out from the DNA. In the table there are some 300,000 clones, about 87% of which are singletons. This clone was counted a single time. Germline V lookup: CDR1 KGHSH, CDR2 LQKENI. The V gene lost 3 bases and the J gene lost 3 bases, with 15 bases spanning the gap. The CDR3 totals 15 residues. The receptor was isolated from a woman aged 50 to 60 with COVID-19, enrolled during active disease. The source material was peripheral blood. This chain joins TRBV18 and TRBJ2-7; perhaps TRBD2 as D (5 bases). The CDR3 DNA sequence: TGTGCCAGCTCACCTCCCTGGCCCGAGGGCTACGAGCAGTACTTC. It encodes CASSPPWPEGYEQYF. Using reference TRBV18 and TRBJ2-7 for the parts outside the CDR3, the full variable domain is NAGVMQNPRHLVRRRGQEARLRCSPMKGHSHVYWYRQLPEEGLKFMVYLQKENIIDESGMPKERFSAEFPKEGPSILRIQQVVRGDSAAYFCASSPPWPEGYEQYFGPGTRLTVT.